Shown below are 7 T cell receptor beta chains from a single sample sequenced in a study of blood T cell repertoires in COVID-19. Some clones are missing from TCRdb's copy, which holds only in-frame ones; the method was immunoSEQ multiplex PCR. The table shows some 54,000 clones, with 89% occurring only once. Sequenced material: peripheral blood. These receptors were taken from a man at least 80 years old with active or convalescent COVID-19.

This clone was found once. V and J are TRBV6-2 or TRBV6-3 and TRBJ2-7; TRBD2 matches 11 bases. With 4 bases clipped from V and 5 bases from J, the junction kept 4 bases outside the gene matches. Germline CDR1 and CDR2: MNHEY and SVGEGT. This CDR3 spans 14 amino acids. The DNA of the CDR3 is TGTGCCAGCAGTTCCACTAGCGGGAGTCACGAGCAGTACTTC. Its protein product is CASSSTSGSHEQYF.

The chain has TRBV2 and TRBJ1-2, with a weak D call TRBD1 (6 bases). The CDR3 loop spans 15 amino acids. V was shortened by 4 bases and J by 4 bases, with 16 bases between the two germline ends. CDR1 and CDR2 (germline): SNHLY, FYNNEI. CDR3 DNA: TGTGCCAGCAGTGGGGGACAAACCGGGCCCTATGGCTACACCTTC. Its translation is CASSGGQTGPYGYTF.

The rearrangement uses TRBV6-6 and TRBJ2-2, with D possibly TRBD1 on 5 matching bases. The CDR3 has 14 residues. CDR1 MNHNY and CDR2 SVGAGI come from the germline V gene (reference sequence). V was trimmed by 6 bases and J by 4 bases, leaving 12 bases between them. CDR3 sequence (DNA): TGTGCCAGCAGCCTAGGGGTAACCACCGGGGAGCTGTTTTTT. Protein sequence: CASSLGVTTGELFF.

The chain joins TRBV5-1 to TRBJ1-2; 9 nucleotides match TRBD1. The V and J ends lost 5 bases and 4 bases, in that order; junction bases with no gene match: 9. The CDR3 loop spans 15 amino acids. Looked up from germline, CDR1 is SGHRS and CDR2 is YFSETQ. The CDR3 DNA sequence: TGCGCCAGCAGTTCCGGGACAGGGCCCGCCTATGGCTACACCTTC. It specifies CASSSGTGPAYGYTF.

The CDR3 nucleotides read TGCGCCAGCAGCTCACACCGCCTGGGGAGTTTTAATGAAAAACTGTTTTTT. Translated, it gives CASSSHRLGSFNEKLFF. The rearrangement uses TRBV5-1 and TRBJ1-4, with no clear D. The germline V gene has CDR1 SGHRS and CDR2 YFSETQ. This CDR3 is 17 amino acids long. V dropped 3 bases and J dropped 4 bases, with 19 bases sitting between them.

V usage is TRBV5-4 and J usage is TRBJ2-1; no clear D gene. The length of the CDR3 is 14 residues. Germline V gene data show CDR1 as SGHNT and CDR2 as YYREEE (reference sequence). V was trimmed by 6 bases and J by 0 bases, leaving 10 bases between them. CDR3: CASTTESSYNEQFF. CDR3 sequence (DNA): TGTGCCAGCACCACGGAGAGCTCCTACAATGAGCAGTTCTTC.

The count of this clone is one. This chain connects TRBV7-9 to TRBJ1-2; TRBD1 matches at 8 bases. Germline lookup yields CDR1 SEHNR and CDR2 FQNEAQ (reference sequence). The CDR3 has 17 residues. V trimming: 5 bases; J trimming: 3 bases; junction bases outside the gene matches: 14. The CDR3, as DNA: TGTGCCAGCAGCCCGCGGACAGGGATGGGGGACTACTATGGCTACACCTTC. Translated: CASSPRTGMGDYYGYTF. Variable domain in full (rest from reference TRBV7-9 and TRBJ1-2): DTGVSQNPRHKITKRGQNVTFRCDPISEHNRLYWYRQTLGQGPEFLTYFQNEAQLEKSRLLSDRFSAERPKGSFSTLEIQRTEQGDSAMYLCASSPRTGMGDYYGYTFGSGTRLTVV.